The rows below give T cell receptor beta chains drawn from one sample of a study of neurological immune-mediated disorders. MiXCR, applied by TCRdb to the 5' RACE reads, yields one record per CDR3 protein. The repertoire holds some 95,000 distinct CDR3 sequences, with 3% to 4% as singletons. The sample comprised PBMCs. These receptor sequences come from a woman between 18 and 30 years old with multiple sclerosis. The CDR3 runs from the conserved cysteine through the conserved F or W. The D gene is left open where the match is weak. Where a row states a size, it is once, few, many or the class of an expanded clone; other rows omit it.

J: TRBJ1-5; V: TRBV2; D: .; size: many; DNA: TGTGCCAGCAGTGTTAGTAGAGGGGACAATCAGCCCCAGCATTTT; CDR3: CASSVSRGDNQPQHF
J: TRBJ2-1; V: TRBV3-1; D: TRBD2; size: many; DNA: TGTGCCAGCAGCCAAGAGGCTCAGCGGGAATTCTACAATGAGCAGTTCTTC; CDR3: CASSQEAQREFYNEQFF
J: TRBJ1-2; V: TRBV12-3/TRBV12-4; D: .; size: many; DNA: TGTGCCAGCAGTTCATCATACAGGGAAAACTATGGCTACACCTTC; CDR3: CASSSSYRENYGYTF
J: TRBJ1-4; V: TRBV27; D: .; size: many; DNA: TGTGCCAGCAGTTTGGCGGATTCTAATGAAAAACTGTTTTTT; CDR3: CASSLADSNEKLFF
J: TRBJ2-1; V: TRBV20-1; D: TRBD2; size: many; DNA: TGCAGTGCTAGTCCCCTAGCGGGAGCCCTTTACAATGAGCAGTTCTTC; CDR3: CSASPLAGALYNEQFF
J: TRBJ1-1; V: TRBV20-1; D: .; size: .; DNA: TGCAGTGCTCCCCATCGAACGAACACTGAAGCTTTCTTT; CDR3: CSAPHRTNTEAFF
J: TRBJ2-7; V: TRBV7-2; D: TRBD1; size: many; DNA: TGTGCCAGCAGCCCCTACAGGGGCGGACTCTACGAGCAGTACTTC; CDR3: CASSPYRGGLYEQYF
J: TRBJ2-2; V: TRBV11-2; D: .; size: .; DNA: TGTGCCAGCAGCCCCGGGCCTTACAAAACCGGGGAGCTGTTTTTT; CDR3: CASSPGPYKTGELFF
J: TRBJ1-4; V: TRBV7-9; D: .; size: many; DNA: TGTGCCAGCAGCCCCGGGACCTCTAATGAAAAACTGTTTTTT; CDR3: CASSPGTSNEKLFF
J: TRBJ2-3; V: TRBV7-3; D: .; size: many; DNA: TGTGCCAGCAGCTTAGGACAGACTTTCACAGATACGCAGTATTTT; CDR3: CASSLGQTFTDTQYF
J: TRBJ1-6; V: TRBV10-2; D: TRBD1; size: many; DNA: TGCGCCAGCTTGGGACAGAAAAATTCACCCCTCCACTTT; CDR3: CASLGQKNSPLHF
J: TRBJ2-5; V: TRBV28; D: .; size: many; DNA: TGTGCCAGCAGTTTGACAGGCCTAGGGACCCAGTACTTC; CDR3: CASSLTGLGTQYF
J: TRBJ2-7; V: TRBV12-3/TRBV12-4; D: .; size: many; DNA: TGTGCCAGCAGTTTAGGACGGACCTCCTACGAGCAGTACTTC; CDR3: CASSLGRTSYEQYF
J: TRBJ1-5; V: TRBV5-5; D: .; size: many; DNA: TGTGCCAGCAGCACGGCGCAGGTTAGCAATCAGCCCCAGCATTTT; CDR3: CASSTAQVSNQPQHF
J: TRBJ1-1; V: TRBV20-1; D: .; size: many; DNA: TGCAGTGCTAGAGATGTTGCGGTGGTGGCCACTGAAGCTTTCTTT; CDR3: CSARDVAVVATEAFF
J: TRBJ2-7; V: TRBV5-6; D: TRBD1; size: many; DNA: TGTGCCAGCAGCTTGTGGGGGACAGGGAATACCTACGAGCAGTACTTC; CDR3: CASSLWGTGNTYEQYF
J: TRBJ2-7; V: TRBV4-3; D: .; size: many; DNA: TGCGCCAGCAGCCAAGTGCGGGTCTACGAGCAGTACTTC; CDR3: CASSQVRVYEQYF
J: TRBJ2-7; V: TRBV20-1; D: TRBD2; size: few; DNA: TGCAGTGCTAGGGGCATGGCTAGCGGGGGATACGAGCAGTACTTC; CDR3: CSARGMASGGYEQYF
J: TRBJ2-7; V: TRBV28; D: .; size: many; DNA: TGTGCCAGCAGTTTACAGGGACCGACCTACGAGCAGTACTTC; CDR3: CASSLQGPTYEQYF
J: TRBJ2-7; V: TRBV20-1; D: .; size: many; DNA: TGCAGTGCTAGAGAGGAGGGGCGGTACGAGCAGTACTTC; CDR3: CSAREEGRYEQYF
J: TRBJ1-4; V: TRBV20-1; D: TRBD1; size: many; DNA: TGCAGTGCTAGAGATATAGGGACAGGGGATGAAAAACTGTTTTTT; CDR3: CSARDIGTGDEKLFF
J: TRBJ1-4; V: TRBV5-1; D: .; size: few; DNA: TGCGCCAGCAGCCGGACAGTAAATGAAAAACTGTTTTTT; CDR3: CASSRTVNEKLFF
J: TRBJ2-2; V: TRBV12-3/TRBV12-4; D: TRBD1; size: many; DNA: TGTGCCAGCAGTGTCACAGGGGCAGGCGGGGAGCTGTTTTTT; CDR3: CASSVTGAGGELFF
J: TRBJ2-2; V: TRBV15; D: .; size: many; DNA: TGTGCCACCAGCAGAGACAGGCCCACCGGGGAGCTGTTTTTT; CDR3: CATSRDRPTGELFF
J: TRBJ1-6; V: TRBV5-1; D: .; size: many; DNA: TGCGCCAGCAGCCCTCTGGCGTCGAATTCACCCCTCCACTTT; CDR3: CASSPLASNSPLHF
J: TRBJ1-4; V: TRBV20-1; D: .; size: many; DNA: TGCAGTGCCCCGGGTATCCTCGGACAAAAACTGTTTTTT; CDR3: CSAPGILGQKLFF
J: TRBJ2-6; V: TRBV5-5; D: .; size: many; DNA: TGTGCCAGTCGCCTATCTGGGGCCAACGTCCTGACTTTC; CDR3: CASRLSGANVLTF
J: TRBJ1-2; V: TRBV29-1; D: .; size: many; DNA: TGCAGCGTTGAGCCTCCGCCGAACTATGGCTACACCTTC; CDR3: CSVEPPPNYGYTF
J: TRBJ2-1; V: TRBV7-3; D: .; size: many; DNA: TGTGCCAGCAGCTTAAACCTAGGCAATGAGCAGTTCTTC; CDR3: CASSLNLGNEQFF
J: TRBJ2-7; V: TRBV10-3; D: TRBD2; size: many; DNA: TGTGCCATCGGGACTGCGGGAGGAACGTACGAGCAGTACTTC; CDR3: CAIGTAGGTYEQYF
J: TRBJ2-5; V: TRBV20-1; D: .; size: many; DNA: TGCAGTGCTAGGGGTTACAGGGGAGGGGAAGAGACCCAGTACTTC; CDR3: CSARGYRGGEETQYF
J: TRBJ1-5; V: TRBV20-1; D: .; size: many; DNA: TGCAGTGCTAGTACGGCAGGGGCTGGAAGCAATCAGCCCCAGCATTTT; CDR3: CSASTAGAGSNQPQHF
J: TRBJ1-1; V: TRBV29-1; D: TRBD1; size: many; DNA: TGCAGCGGGGGACAGTTGGGCACTGAAGCTTTCTTT; CDR3: CSGGQLGTEAFF
J: TRBJ2-3; V: TRBV20-1; D: TRBD2; size: .; DNA: TGCAGTGCTATCAGCGGGAAGGGCACAGATACGCAGTATTTT; CDR3: CSAISGKGTDTQYF
J: TRBJ2-5; V: TRBV20-1; D: .; size: many; DNA: TGCAGTGCTAAAGTAGCCGCGCAAGAGACCCAGTACTTC; CDR3: CSAKVAAQETQYF
J: TRBJ2-1; V: TRBV19; D: TRBD2; size: many; DNA: TGTGCCAGTAGTATGACTAGCGGGGATCTGGATGAGCAGTTCTTC; CDR3: CASSMTSGDLDEQFF
J: TRBJ1-4; V: TRBV28; D: .; size: few; DNA: TGTGCCAGCAGTTTGGAGGACGGCGATAATGAAAAACTGTTTTTT; CDR3: CASSLEDGDNEKLFF
J: TRBJ2-1; V: TRBV6-6; D: TRBD1; size: .; DNA: TGTGCCAGCAGTTCGACAGGGGTCGGCGGTGAGCAGTTCTTC; CDR3: CASSSTGVGGEQFF
J: TRBJ2-7; V: TRBV12-3/TRBV12-4; D: .; size: many; DNA: TGTGCCAGCACCTCCGGACAGCCTACCTACGAGCAGTACTTC; CDR3: CASTSGQPTYEQYF
J: TRBJ2-3; V: TRBV20-1; D: .; size: many; DNA: TGCAGTGCTAGAGGCTACCCGGGGGGCACAGATACGCAGTATTTT; CDR3: CSARGYPGGTDTQYF
J: TRBJ1-5; V: TRBV10-2; D: .; size: many; DNA: TGCGCCAGCGGCTTTCGGGATAGCAATCAGCCCCAGCATTTT; CDR3: CASGFRDSNQPQHF
J: TRBJ1-6; V: TRBV20-1; D: .; size: many; DNA: TGCAGTGCTAGAGATGGCAAAAGCTCCTATAATTCACCCCTCCACTTT; CDR3: CSARDGKSSYNSPLHF
J: TRBJ2-7; V: TRBV12-3/TRBV12-4; D: .; size: many; DNA: TGTGCCAGCAGTTTGGGGGAATACGAGCAGTACTTC; CDR3: CASSLGEYEQYF
J: TRBJ2-7; V: TRBV20-1; D: TRBD2; size: many; DNA: TGCAGTGCTAGGGAAACCGGGACTAGCGGGAGGAGGACCTACGAGCAGTACTTC; CDR3: CSARETGTSGRRTYEQYF
J: TRBJ2-2; V: TRBV3-1; D: .; size: many; DNA: TGTGCCAGCAGCCAAGATCGTCGGGAGCTGTTTTTT; CDR3: CASSQDRRELFF
J: TRBJ1-2; V: TRBV4-1; D: .; size: few; DNA: TGCGCCAGCACCCAAAAAATCGGTGACACCTCTCCGAGGGGCTACACCTTC; CDR3: CASTQKIGDTSPRGYTF
J: TRBJ2-5; V: TRBV3-1; D: .; size: many; DNA: TGTGCCAGCAGCCCCGGGGGCAATTCCGGGAGAGAGACCCAGTACTTC; CDR3: CASSPGGNSGRETQYF
J: TRBJ2-7; V: TRBV6-5; D: TRBD1; size: many; DNA: TGTGCCAGCAGTGATCTTACCGGGACAGGGGGCGAGCAGTACTTC; CDR3: CASSDLTGTGGEQYF
J: TRBJ2-2; V: TRBV4-1; D: .; size: many; DNA: TGCGCCAGCAGCCAAGGTCGCGTAGAGACGAACACCGGGGAGCTGTTTTTT; CDR3: CASSQGRVETNTGELFF
J: TRBJ1-4; V: TRBV5-5; D: .; size: many; DNA: TGTGCCAGCAGCTTGGCCGGTCAAAAACTGTTTTTT; CDR3: CASSLAGQKLFF
J: TRBJ1-1; V: TRBV3-2; D: .; size: many; DNA: TGTGCCAGCAGCCCAACGGGACAGACGAGTTGGCGGAACACTGAAGCTTTCTTT; CDR3: CASSPTGQTSWRNTEAFF
J: TRBJ1-1; V: TRBV5-1; D: .; size: many; DNA: TGCGCCAGCAGCCAAGGGCTCCTGAACACTGAAGCTTTCTTT; CDR3: CASSQGLLNTEAFF
J: TRBJ1-4; V: TRBV6-5; D: .; size: many; DNA: TGTGCCAGCAGTTACGGGAAGAAACTGTTTTTT; CDR3: CASSYGKKLFF
J: TRBJ2-3; V: TRBV7-3; D: TRBD2; size: many; DNA: TGTGCCAGCAGTCGTAGCGGGAGTTATTCAGATACGCAGTATTTT; CDR3: CASSRSGSYSDTQYF
J: TRBJ1-1; V: TRBV29-1; D: .; size: many; DNA: TGCAGCGTTGGTTCCGCGAACACTGAAGCTTTCTTT; CDR3: CSVGSANTEAFF
J: TRBJ2-7; V: TRBV5-1; D: .; size: many; DNA: TGCGCCAGCCGGCGCGCAGGGGCGGACGAGCAGTACTTC; CDR3: CASRRAGADEQYF
J: TRBJ2-3; V: TRBV27; D: .; size: many; DNA: TGTGCCAGCAGTCCCCTTGCAGGGCCGTGGGGGGATACGCAGTATTTT; CDR3: CASSPLAGPWGDTQYF